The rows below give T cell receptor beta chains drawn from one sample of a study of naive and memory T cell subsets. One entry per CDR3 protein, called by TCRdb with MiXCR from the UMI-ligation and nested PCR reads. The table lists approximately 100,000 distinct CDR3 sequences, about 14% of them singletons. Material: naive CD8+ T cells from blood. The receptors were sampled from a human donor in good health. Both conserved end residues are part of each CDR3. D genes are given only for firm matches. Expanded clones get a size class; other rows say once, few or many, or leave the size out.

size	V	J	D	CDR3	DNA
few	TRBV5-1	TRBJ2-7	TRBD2	CASTGPGLAPYEQYF	TGCGCCAGTACCGGCCCGGGACTAGCGCCCTACGAGCAGTACTTC
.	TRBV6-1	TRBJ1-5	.	CASSEAYQPQHF	TGTGCCAGCAGTGAAGCTTACCAGCCCCAGCATTTT
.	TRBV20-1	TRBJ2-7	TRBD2	CSARTPGLAGGSYEQYF	TGCAGTGCACGAACCCCGGGACTAGCGGGGGGCTCCTACGAGCAGTACTTC
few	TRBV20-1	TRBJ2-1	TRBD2	CSASTSGGLYNEQFF	TGCAGTGCTTCGACTAGCGGGGGGCTTTACAATGAGCAGTTCTTC
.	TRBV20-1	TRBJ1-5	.	CSASGVNQPQHF	TGCAGTGCTTCGGGAGTGAATCAGCCCCAGCATTTT
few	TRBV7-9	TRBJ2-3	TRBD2	CASSLFRGGNTDTQYF	TGTGCCAGCAGCTTGTTTCGCGGGGGGAACACAGATACGCAGTATTTT
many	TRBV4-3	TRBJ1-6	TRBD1	CASSQTGTGDSPLHF	TGCGCCAGCAGCCAGACCGGGACAGGCGATTCACCCCTCCACTTT
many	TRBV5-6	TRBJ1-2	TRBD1	CASSLVSGGGYGYTF	TGTGCCAGCAGCTTGGTTTCAGGGGGCGGGTATGGCTACACCTTC
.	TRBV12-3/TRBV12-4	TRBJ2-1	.	CASRTTLDFREIPGNEQFF	TGTGCCAGCAGGACCACCCTGGACTTTCGGGAGATCCCGGGTAATGAGCAGTTCTTC
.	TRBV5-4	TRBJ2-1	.	CASSFNIGGEQFF	TGTGCCAGCAGCTTTAATATCGGGGGTGAGCAGTTCTTC
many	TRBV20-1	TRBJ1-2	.	CSAPEIPGSYGYTF	TGCAGTGCTCCCGAAATCCCCGGGAGCTATGGCTACACCTTC
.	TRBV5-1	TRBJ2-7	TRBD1	CASSLLRDRPTYEQYF	TGCGCCAGCAGCTTGTTAAGGGACAGACCTACCTACGAGCAGTACTTC
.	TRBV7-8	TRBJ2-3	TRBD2	CASRELAGTSDTQYF	TGTGCCAGCAGGGAATTAGCGGGGACTAGTGATACGCAGTATTTT
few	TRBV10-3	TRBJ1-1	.	CAISDSDVTGNTEAFF	TGTGCCATCAGTGATTCAGACGTGACCGGCAACACTGAAGCTTTCTTT
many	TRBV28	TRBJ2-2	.	CASSFDLGDGELFF	TGTGCCAGCAGTTTTGACCTGGGTGACGGGGAGCTGTTTTTT
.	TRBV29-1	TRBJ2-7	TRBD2	CSVENRGAYEQYF	TGCAGCGTTGAAAATCGGGGGGCCTACGAGCAGTACTTC
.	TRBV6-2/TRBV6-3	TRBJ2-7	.	CASSYSLALEQYF	TGTGCCAGCAGTTACTCGTTGGCGCTCGAGCAGTACTTC
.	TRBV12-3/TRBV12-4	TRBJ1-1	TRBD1	CASSETGIEAFF	TGTGCCAGCAGTGAGACAGGGATTGAAGCTTTCTTT
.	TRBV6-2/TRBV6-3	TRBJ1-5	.	CASSPGPRQPQHF	TGTGCCAGCAGCCCGGGGCCGCGTCAGCCCCAGCATTTT
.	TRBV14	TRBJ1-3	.	CASSQDLPAGGNTIYF	TGTGCCAGCAGCCAAGATCTCCCCGCGGGAGGAAACACCATATATTTT
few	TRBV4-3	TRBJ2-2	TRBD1	CASSQVQGGQGRTGELFF	TGCGCCAGCAGCCAAGTCCAGGGGGGACAGGGTAGGACCGGGGAGCTGTTTTTT
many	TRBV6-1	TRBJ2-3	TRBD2	CASPRTSGTTYTDTQYF	TGTGCCAGCCCTCGAACATCCGGGACTACCTACACAGATACGCAGTATTTT
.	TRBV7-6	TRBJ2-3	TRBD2	CASSLRRFGLAADTQYF	TGTGCCAGCAGCTTAAGGAGGTTTGGACTAGCGGCAGATACGCAGTATTTT
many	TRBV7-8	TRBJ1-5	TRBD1	CASSTDRASNQPQHF	TGTGCCAGCAGCACGGACAGGGCTAGCAATCAGCCCCAGCATTTT
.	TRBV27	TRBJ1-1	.	CASSLGTYMNTEAFF	TGTGCCAGCAGTTTAGGCACATACATGAACACTGAAGCTTTCTTT
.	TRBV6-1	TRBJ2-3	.	CASSTGHQTDTQYF	TGTGCCAGCAGCACAGGGCATCAAACAGATACGCAGTATTTT
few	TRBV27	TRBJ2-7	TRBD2	CASRLAGRHEQYF	TGTGCCAGCAGGTTAGCGGGGCGTCACGAGCAGTACTTC
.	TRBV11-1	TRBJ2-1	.	CASSLTSEQFF	TGTGCCAGCAGCCTCACGAGTGAGCAGTTCTTC
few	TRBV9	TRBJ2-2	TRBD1	CASSPHSFLGGTGDTGELFF	TGTGCCAGCAGCCCACACTCGTTCCTAGGAGGGACAGGTGACACCGGGGAGCTGTTTTTT
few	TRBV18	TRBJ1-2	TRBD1	CASSPPRTGENYGYTF	TGTGCCAGCTCACCACCTCGGACAGGGGAAAACTATGGCTACACCTTC
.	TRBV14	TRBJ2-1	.	CASSQFQRAHEQFF	TGTGCCAGCAGCCAATTCCAACGGGCACATGAGCAGTTCTTC
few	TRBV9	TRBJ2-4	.	CASSVESGNIQYF	TGTGCCAGCAGCGTAGAATCAGGAAACATTCAGTACTTC
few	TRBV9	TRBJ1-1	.	CASSVMDYTEAFF	TGTGCCAGCAGCGTAATGGACTACACTGAAGCTTTCTTT
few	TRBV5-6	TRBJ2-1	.	CASSRGINEQFF	TGTGCCAGCAGCCGGGGGATCAATGAGCAGTTCTTC
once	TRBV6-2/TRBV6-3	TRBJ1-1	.	CASSYGNEAFF	TGTGCCAGCAGTTACGGTAATGAAGCTTTCTTT
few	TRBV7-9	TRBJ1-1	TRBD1	CASSLARTGAQAFF	TGTGCCAGCAGCTTAGCGAGGACAGGGGCGCAAGCTTTCTTT
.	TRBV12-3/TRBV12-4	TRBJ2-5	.	CASRPTWGLGETQYF	TGTGCCAGCAGGCCGACGTGGGGCTTGGGAGAGACCCAGTACTTC
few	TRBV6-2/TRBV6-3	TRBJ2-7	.	CASSYGDSYEQYF	TGTGCCAGCAGTTATGGGGACTCCTACGAGCAGTACTTC
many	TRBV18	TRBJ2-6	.	CASSPDSGANVLTF	TGTGCCAGCTCACCAGACTCTGGGGCCAACGTCCTGACTTTC
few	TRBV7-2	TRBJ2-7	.	CASRGGIGYEQYF	TGTGCCAGCCGAGGCGGGATCGGCTACGAGCAGTACTTC
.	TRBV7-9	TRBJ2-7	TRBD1	CASRETGTGDGEQYF	TGTGCCAGCAGGGAAACCGGGACAGGGGATGGCGAGCAGTACTTC